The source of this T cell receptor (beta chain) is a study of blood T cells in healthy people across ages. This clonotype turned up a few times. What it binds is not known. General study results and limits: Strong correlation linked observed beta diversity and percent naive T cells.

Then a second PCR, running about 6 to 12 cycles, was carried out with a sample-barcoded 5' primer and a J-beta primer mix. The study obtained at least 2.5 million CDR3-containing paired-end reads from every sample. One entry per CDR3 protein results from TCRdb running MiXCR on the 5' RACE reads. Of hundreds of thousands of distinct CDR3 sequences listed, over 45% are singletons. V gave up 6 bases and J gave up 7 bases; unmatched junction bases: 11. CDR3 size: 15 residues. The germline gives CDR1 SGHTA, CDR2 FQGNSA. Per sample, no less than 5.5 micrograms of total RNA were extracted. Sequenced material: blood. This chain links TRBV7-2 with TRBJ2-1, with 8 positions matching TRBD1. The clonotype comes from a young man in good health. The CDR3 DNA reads TGTGCCAGCAGACGGCCCCAGGGGGCGGGGAATGAGCAGTTCTTC. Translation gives CASRRPQGAGNEQFF. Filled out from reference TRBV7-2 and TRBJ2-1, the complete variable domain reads GAGVSQSPSNKVTEKGKDVELRCDPISGHTALYWYRQSLGQGLEFLIYFQGNSAPDKSGLPSDRFSAERTGGSVSTLTIQRTQQEDSAVYLCASRRPQGAGNEQFFGPGTRLTVL.